This TCR beta chain emerged from a study of T-cell reconstitution after alpha-beta-depleted transplantation in children. J was trimmed by 5 bases and V by 5 bases; bases with no gene match: 9. CDR1 LNHDA and CDR2 SQIVND come from the germline V gene (reference sequence). This CDR3 spans 16 amino acids. Details on this clonotype: What it recognizes is unknown.

This sample's TCRbeta library carried unique molecular identifier barcodes. In TCRdb, the PCR reads were re-called with MiXCR into one record per CDR3 protein. The repertoire holds 700,000 or so distinct CDR3 sequences, with about 12% as singletons. Study outcomes and limitations: After transplant, high TCRbeta diversity at day 60 in some patients arose from surviving recipient T cells and thymic progenitors.

The sequence was obtained from a girl aged 2 to 10 with congenital amegakaryocytic thrombocytopenia, due to receive a stem cell transplant. This chain links TRBV19 with TRBJ2-1; 10 bases align to TRBD2. The material was PBMCs, obtained before TCRalphabeta/CD19-depleted stem cell transplant. The CDR3 DNA follows: TGTGCCAGTAGTCTAACCGGGACTAGCGCTGACAATGAGCAGTTCTTC. It translates to CASSLTGTSADNEQFF.